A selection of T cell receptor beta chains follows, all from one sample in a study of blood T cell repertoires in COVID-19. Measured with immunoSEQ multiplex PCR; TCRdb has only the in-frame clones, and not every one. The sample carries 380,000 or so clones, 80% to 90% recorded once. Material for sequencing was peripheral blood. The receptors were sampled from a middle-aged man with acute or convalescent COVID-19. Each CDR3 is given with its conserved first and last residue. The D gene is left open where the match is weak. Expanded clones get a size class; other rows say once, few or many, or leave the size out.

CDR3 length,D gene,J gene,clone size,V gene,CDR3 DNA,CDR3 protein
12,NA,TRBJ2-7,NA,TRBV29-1,TGCAGCGTCGCCCTGGGCCCCTACGAGCAGTACTTC,CSVALGPYEQYF
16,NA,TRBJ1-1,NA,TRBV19,TGTGCCAGTACATACTTTACGGACAGCTCGAACACTGAAGCTTTCTTT,CASTYFTDSSNTEAFF
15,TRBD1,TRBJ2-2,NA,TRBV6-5,TGTGCCAGCAGCTACAGGGGGCTTAGGACCGGGGAGCTGTTTTTT,CASSYRGLRTGELFF
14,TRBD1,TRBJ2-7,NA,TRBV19,TGTGCCAGTAGTACGGACAGGGGTGACTACGAGCAGTACTTC,CASSTDRGDYEQYF
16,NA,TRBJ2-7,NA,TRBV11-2,TGTGCCAGCAGCTTAGGCCCAGGGTTGCTCTCCTACGAGCAGTACTTC,CASSLGPGLLSYEQYF
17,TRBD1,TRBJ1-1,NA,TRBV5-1,TGCGCCAGCAGCCAAGGACAGGGGACCCTCATGGGCACTGAAGCTTTCTTT,CASSQGQGTLMGTEAFF
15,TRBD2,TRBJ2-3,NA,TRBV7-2,TGTGCCAGCAGCTCTAGCGGGGGGGAGACAGATACGCAGTATTTT,CASSSSGGETDTQYF
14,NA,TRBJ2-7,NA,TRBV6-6,TGTGCCAGCAGTTCCACAGGATCTACGAGCCGGCAGTACTTC,CASSSTGSTSRQYF
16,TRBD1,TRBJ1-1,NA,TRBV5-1,TGCGCCAGTAAAAGCCGGGACAGGCCGTCGGGCACTGAAGCTTTCTTT,CASKSRDRPSGTEAFF
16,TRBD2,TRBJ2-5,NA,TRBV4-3,TGCGCCAGCAGCCCGGGACTAGCGGGGGGTAAAGAGACCCAGTACTTC,CASSPGLAGGKETQYF
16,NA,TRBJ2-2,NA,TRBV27,TGTGCCAGCAGTACCCATCCGGGGTATAACACCGGGGAGCTGTTTTTT,CASSTHPGYNTGELFF
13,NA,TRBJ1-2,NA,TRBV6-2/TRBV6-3,TGTGCCAGCAGTTGGACTGACCTCTATGGCTACACCTTC,CASSWTDLYGYTF
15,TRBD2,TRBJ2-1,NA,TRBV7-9,TGTGCCAGCAGCTTAGCCCTAGCGGGGTACAATGAGCAGTTCTTC,CASSLALAGYNEQFF
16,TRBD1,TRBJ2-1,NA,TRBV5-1,TGCGCCAGCAGCTTGGCCCCCGGGACAGGGTCCAATGAGCAGTTCTTC,CASSLAPGTGSNEQFF
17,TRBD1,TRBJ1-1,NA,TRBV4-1,TGCGCCAGCAGCCAAGAACCGGGACAGGGTATTGGCACTGAAGCTTTCTTT,CASSQEPGQGIGTEAFF
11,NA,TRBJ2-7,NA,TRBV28,TGTGCCAGCAGTCGTAAATACGAGCAGTACTTC,CASSRKYEQYF
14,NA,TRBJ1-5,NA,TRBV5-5,TGTGCCAGCAGCTTGGGAGGGGAGGGACAGCCCCAGCATTTT,CASSLGGEGQPQHF
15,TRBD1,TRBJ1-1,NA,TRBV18,TGTGCCAGCTCACCTACAGGGGGCTTTGGCACTGAAGCTTTCTTT,CASSPTGGFGTEAFF
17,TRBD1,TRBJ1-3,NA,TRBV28,TGTGCCAGCAGTTTAGGTCCAGGGACAGAGTTAGGAAACACCATATATTTT,CASSLGPGTELGNTIYF
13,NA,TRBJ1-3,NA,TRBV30,TGTGCCTGGAGTACAAGCTCTGGAAACACCATATATTTT,CAWSTSSGNTIYF
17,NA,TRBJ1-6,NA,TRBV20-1,TGCAGTGCTAGTGCCTATAGGGGGATCCCTTATAATTCACCCCTCCACTTT,CSASAYRGIPYNSPLHF
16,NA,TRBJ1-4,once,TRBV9,TGTGCCAGCAGCGTAGGGACGGGGAGTTCGAATGAAAAACTGTTTTTT,CASSVGTGSSNEKLFF
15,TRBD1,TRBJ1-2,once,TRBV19,TGTGCCAGTAGTATAGATGTTGACAGGGTGAATGGCTACACCTTC,CASSIDVDRVNGYTF
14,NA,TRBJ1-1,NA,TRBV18,TGTGCCAGCTCAGGGGGGGGCCCTGGCACTGAAGCTTTCTTT,CASSGGGPGTEAFF
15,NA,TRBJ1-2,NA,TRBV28,TGTGCCAGCAGTTTACCCCAAACAGGGATCTCTGGCTACACCTTC,CASSLPQTGISGYTF
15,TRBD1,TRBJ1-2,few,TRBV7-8,TGTGCCAGCAGCTTTGACAGGGGGCTTGGCTATGGCTACACCTTC,CASSFDRGLGYGYTF
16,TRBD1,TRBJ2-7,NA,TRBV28,TGTGCCAGCAGCGGAACAGGGGGCCGAGGGGGGTACGAGCAGTACTTC,CASSGTGGRGGYEQYF
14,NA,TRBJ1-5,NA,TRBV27,TGTGCCAGCAGTTTGGGGGGGTACGATCAGCCCCAGCATTTT,CASSLGGYDQPQHF
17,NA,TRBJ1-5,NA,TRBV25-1,TGTGCCAGCAGGCGGAGGGTCCGGGGGATTATGGATCAGCCCCAGCATTTT,CASRRRVRGIMDQPQHF
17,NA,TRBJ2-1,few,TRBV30,TGTGCCTGGAGTCATTTACAGGTAACCGTGGGATACAATGAGCAGTTCTTC,CAWSHLQVTVGYNEQFF
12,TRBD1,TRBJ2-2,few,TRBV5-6,TGTGCCAGCACAGGGGGCCCCGGGGAGCTGTTTTTT,CASTGGPGELFF
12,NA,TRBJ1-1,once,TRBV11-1,TGTGCCAGCAGCTTGGGGGCGACTGAAGCTTTCTTT,CASSLGATEAFF
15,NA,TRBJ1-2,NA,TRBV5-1,TGCGCCAGCGGACCCGACAGCATGCAATCCTATGGCTACACCTTC,CASGPDSMQSYGYTF
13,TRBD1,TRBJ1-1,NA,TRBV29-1,TGCAGCGGCGCACAGGGGGCGCACACTGAAGCTTTCTTT,CSGAQGAHTEAFF
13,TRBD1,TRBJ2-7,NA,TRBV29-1,TGCAGCGTGGGACAGGCCCTCTCCTACGAGCAGTACTTC,CSVGQALSYEQYF
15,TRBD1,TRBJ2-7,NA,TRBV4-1,TGCGCCAGCAGCCAAGCGACAGGGGCGGCATACGAGCAGTACTTC,CASSQATGAAYEQYF
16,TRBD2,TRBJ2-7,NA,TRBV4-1,TGCGCCAGCAGCCATGGGACTAGCGGGAGGATCAACGAGCAGTACTTC,CASSHGTSGRINEQYF
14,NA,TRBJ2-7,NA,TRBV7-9,TGTGCCAGCAGCTTAGCTACACAGTCCTACGAGCAGTACTTC,CASSLATQSYEQYF
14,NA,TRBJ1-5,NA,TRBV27,TGTGCCAGCAGTTTATGGCAGGGAAATCAGCCCCAGCATTTT,CASSLWQGNQPQHF
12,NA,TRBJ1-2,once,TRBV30,TGTGCCTGGAGTGGCAGTAACTATGGCTACACCTTC,CAWSGSNYGYTF
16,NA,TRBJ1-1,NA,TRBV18,TGTGCCAGCTCCGACCGATACAGGAATGCGAACACTGAAGCTTTCTTT,CASSDRYRNANTEAFF
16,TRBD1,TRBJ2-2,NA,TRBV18,TGTGCCAGCTCACCAGTGGGACAGGGGATCACCGGGGAGCTGTTTTTT,CASSPVGQGITGELFF
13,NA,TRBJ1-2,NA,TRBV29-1,TGCAGCGTTGAAGGAGCAACAGGTGGTGGCTACACCTTC,CSVEGATGGGYTF
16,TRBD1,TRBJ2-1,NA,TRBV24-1,TGTGCCACCAGTGGGACCGGGACAGGGGTTCTCGCTGAGCAGTTCTTC,CATSGTGTGVLAEQFF
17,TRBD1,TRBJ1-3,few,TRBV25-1,TGTGCCAGCAGGGCTCCGGGACAGGGGAACTCTGGAAACACCATATATTTT,CASRAPGQGNSGNTIYF
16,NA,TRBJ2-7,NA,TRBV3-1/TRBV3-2,TGTGCCAGCAGCCAAGTAACCGGGGTGAGCTCCTACGAGCAGTACTTC,CASSQVTGVSSYEQYF
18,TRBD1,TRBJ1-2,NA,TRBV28,TGTGCCAGCAGTTCCCCTGGGACAGGGGGCAAAAAGGACTATGGCTACACCTTC,CASSSPGTGGKKDYGYTF
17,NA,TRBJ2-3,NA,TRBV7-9,TGTGCCAGCAGCGCTAGGTGGGGGGAACTTAGCACAGATACGCAGTATTTT,CASSARWGELSTDTQYF
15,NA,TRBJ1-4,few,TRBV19,TGTGCCAGTAGCTGGTGGTCAGGGATAAATGAAAAACTGTTTTTT,CASSWWSGINEKLFF